These 16 T cell receptor beta chains were all obtained from the same sample, sequenced in a study of shared clonotypes between healthy human individuals. Some clones are missing from TCRdb's copy, which holds only in-frame ones; the method was immunoSEQ multiplex PCR. The table records approximately 2,200,000 clones, under 95% of them present only once. Naive CD8 populations comprised CD45RO-negative cells positively selected for CCR7, excluding terminally differentiated effector memory CD45RA+ cells. Sequenced material: naive CD8+ T cells from PBMCs. The receptors here all came from a man younger than 35 in good health. Some clones in this sample may be carry-over from other donors' samples.

Turning to this clone: Additional DNA sequences in this sample encode the identical CDR3. The chain uses TRBV6-5 and TRBJ1-1; no clear D. Trimming took off 0 bases at V and 5 bases at J, with 13 bases between the two ends. Germline CDR1 MNHEY, CDR2 SVGAGI. The CDR3 is 15 amino acids. The DNA of the CDR3 is TGTGCCAGCAGTTACTCGACGTGGGGAGGAACTGAAGCTTTCTTT. Translated: CASSYSTWGGTEAFF.

This sequence joins TRBV11-2 and TRBJ2-1; unclear D gene. Trimming shortened V by 3 bases and J by 7 bases, and 13 bases separated the two germline ends. This CDR3 has 14 amino acids. Germline V gene data show CDR1 as SGHAT and CDR2 as FQNNGV. The CDR3 sequence: CASSFLDGGNEQFF. In DNA form, the CDR3 reads TGTGCCAGCAGCTTCTTAGATGGTGGGAATGAGCAGTTCTTC.

J is TRBJ2-2 and V is TRBV9; possible D gene TRBD1, 6 bases. The CDR3 loop spans 17 amino acids. The germline CDR1 and CDR2 sequences are SGDLS and YYNGEE. V lost 1 base and J 1 base, leaving 14 bases between the germline ends. This CDR3 reads CASSVNPGRGNTGELFF. The CDR3 DNA is TGTGCCAGCAGCGTAAACCCCGGCAGGGGGAACACCGGGGAGCTGTTTTTT.

CDR3 in amino acids: CASRLAGNRFEQFF. The DNA of the CDR3 is TGTGCCAGCAGACTAGCGGGAAACCGGTTTGAGCAGTTCTTC. This chain links TRBV27 with TRBJ2-1; TRBD2 agrees at 10 bases. Germline CDR1 and CDR2: MNHEY and SMNVEV (reference sequence). V shed 6 bases, J shed 9 bases, and the junction held 8 bases outside the gene matches. This CDR3 region has 14 residues.

This clone was found a few times. This chain joins TRBV30 and TRBJ1-2; no clear D. V was shortened by 3 bases and J by 3 bases, with 2 bases between the two germline ends. This CDR3 has 10 residues. Germline-derived CDR1 and CDR2 are GTSNPN and SVGIG (reference sequence). CDR3 protein: CAWSHYGYTF. CDR3 DNA sequence: TGTGCCTGGAGCCACTATGGCTACACCTTC. The full variable domain, completed using reference TRBV30 and TRBJ1-2, is SQTIHQWPATLVQPVGSPLSLECTVEGTSNPNLYWYRQAAGRGLQLLFYSVGIGQISSEVPQNLSASRPQDRQFILSSKKLLLSDSGFYLCAWSHYGYTFGSGTRLTVV.

The chain recombines TRBV28 with TRBJ1-1; D is unclear. CDR1 is MDHEN, CDR2 SYDVKM, per germline. The CDR3 totals 12 residues. V lost 11 bases and J lost 4, with 14 bases in between. CDR3 in amino acids: CAGSTWGTEAFF. The DNA for the CDR3 is TGTGCCGGTAGTACGTGGGGCACTGAAGCTTTCTTT.

The rearrangement joins TRBV5-1 to TRBJ1-1; TRBD1 aligns across 8 bases. The length of the CDR3 is 13 residues. CDR1 is SGHRS, CDR2 YFSETQ, per germline. V was clipped by 4 bases and J by 4 bases; unmatched bases: 3. The CDR3 DNA sequence: TGCGCCAGCAGCCTGACAGGGGTCACTGAAGCTTTCTTT. Its protein is CASSLTGVTEAFF.

The V and J genes are TRBV6-6 and TRBJ1-2; possible D gene TRBD1, 5 bases. This CDR3 comprises 16 residues. Trimming left V 2 bases short and J 4 bases short, with 17 bases between. Germline values: CDR1 MNHNY, CDR2 SVGAGI (reference sequence). CDR3 region: CASSYEPTGGGYGYTF. The CDR3 bases are TGTGCCAGCAGTTACGAGCCAACAGGTGGGGGCTATGGCTACACCTTC.

The chain links TRBV29-1 to TRBJ2-3, with TRBD1 matching over 8 bases. This CDR3 has 16 amino acids. CDR1 is SQVTM, CDR2 ANQGSEA, per germline. V lost 1 base, J lost 4 bases, and 10 bases stayed unmatched. The CDR3 nucleotides read TGCAGCGTTGAAGTTAGTCTACAGGGGGTCGCAGATACGCAGTATTTT. Its protein is CSVEVSLQGVADTQYF.

As to this clone: Different DNA sequences within this sample yield the same CDR3. J is TRBJ1-2 and V is TRBV28; TRBD1 matches at 7 bases. J was trimmed by 4 bases and V by 3 bases; bases with no gene match: 5. CDR3 length equals 14 residues. Germline-derived CDR1 and CDR2 are MDHEN and SYDVKM. The CDR3 nucleotides are TGTGCCAGCAGTTTGACAGGGACCGGCTATGGCTACACCTTC. Translation gives CASSLTGTGYGYTF.

Turning to this clone: In the same sample, other DNA sequences code for this CDR3. V is TRBV15 and J is TRBJ2-1; 7 nucleotides align to TRBD1. CDR1 LNHNV and CDR2 YYDKDF come from the germline V gene (reference sequence). Trimming at V came to 3 bases and at J to 1 base, leaving 3 bases not matched to a gene. The CDR3 loop spans 15 amino acids. Here the CDR3 reads CATSRGDSSYNEQFF. The CDR3 DNA is TGTGCCACCAGCAGGGGGGACAGTTCCTACAATGAGCAGTTCTTC.

The V gene is TRBV7-9, the J gene TRBJ2-7, with D uncertain. CDR1 is SEHNR, CDR2 FQNEAQ, per germline (reference sequence). This CDR3 comprises 15 residues. V was pared by 5 bases and J by 0 bases, with 14 bases between. Here the CDR3 reads CASSQGIAHSYEQYF. As DNA, the CDR3 is TGTGCCAGCAGCCAAGGGATTGCCCACTCCTACGAGCAGTACTTC.

For this clone: In the same sample, other DNA sequences code for this CDR3. The chain's CDR3 is CASSWTGGSYEQYF. The DNA of the CDR3 is TGTGCCAGCAGCTGGACAGGGGGCTCCTACGAGCAGTACTTC. V and J are TRBV27 and TRBJ2-7; 10 bases map to TRBD1. V was pared by 6 bases and J by 0 bases, with 2 bases of the junction left unmatched. CDR1 and CDR2 from the germline V gene are MNHEY and SMNVEV (reference sequence). The CDR3 is made up of 14 amino acids.

The genes are TRBV6-5 and TRBJ1-2; the D gene is possibly TRBD1 (5 bases). From germline, CDR1 is MNHEY and CDR2 SVGAGI. CDR3 length: 14 residues. The ends were cut back, 4 bases at V and 10 bases at J, with 19 bases in the middle. For the CDR3, the DNA is TGTGCCAGCAGTTCAGTGACGGGGCCTCTATCCTACACCTTC. Amino acids: CASSSVTGPLSYTF.

The chain couples TRBV13 to TRBJ2-7; 7 bases match TRBD1. CDR3 size: 15 residues. Germline V gives CDR1 PRHDT, CDR2 FYEKMQ (reference sequence). Trimming removed 1 base from V and 3 bases from J; junction bases left unmatched: 6. The CDR3 nucleotides read TGTGCCAGCAGCTTAGACGGACAGGAAATCTACGAGCAGTACTTC. Protein: CASSLDGQEIYEQYF. Using reference TRBV13 and TRBJ2-7 for the parts outside the CDR3, the full variable domain is AAGVIQSPRHLIKEKRETATLKCYPIPRHDTVYWYQQGPGQDPQFLISFYEKMQSDKGSIPDRFSAQQFSDYHSELNMSSLELGDSALYFCASSLDGQEIYEQYFGPGTRLTVT.

This clone came up once. CDR3 nucleotide sequence: TGTGCCAGCAGCGGGTTAGGAGGATCCGGGGAGCAGTACTTC. Its translation is CASSGLGGSGEQYF. This chain joins TRBV9 and TRBJ2-7, with a possible D match to TRBD2 (5 bases). The CDR3 covers 14 residues. Germline CDR1 reads SGDLS; CDR2 reads YYNGEE. Trimming left V 3 bases short and J 7 bases short, with 17 bases between.